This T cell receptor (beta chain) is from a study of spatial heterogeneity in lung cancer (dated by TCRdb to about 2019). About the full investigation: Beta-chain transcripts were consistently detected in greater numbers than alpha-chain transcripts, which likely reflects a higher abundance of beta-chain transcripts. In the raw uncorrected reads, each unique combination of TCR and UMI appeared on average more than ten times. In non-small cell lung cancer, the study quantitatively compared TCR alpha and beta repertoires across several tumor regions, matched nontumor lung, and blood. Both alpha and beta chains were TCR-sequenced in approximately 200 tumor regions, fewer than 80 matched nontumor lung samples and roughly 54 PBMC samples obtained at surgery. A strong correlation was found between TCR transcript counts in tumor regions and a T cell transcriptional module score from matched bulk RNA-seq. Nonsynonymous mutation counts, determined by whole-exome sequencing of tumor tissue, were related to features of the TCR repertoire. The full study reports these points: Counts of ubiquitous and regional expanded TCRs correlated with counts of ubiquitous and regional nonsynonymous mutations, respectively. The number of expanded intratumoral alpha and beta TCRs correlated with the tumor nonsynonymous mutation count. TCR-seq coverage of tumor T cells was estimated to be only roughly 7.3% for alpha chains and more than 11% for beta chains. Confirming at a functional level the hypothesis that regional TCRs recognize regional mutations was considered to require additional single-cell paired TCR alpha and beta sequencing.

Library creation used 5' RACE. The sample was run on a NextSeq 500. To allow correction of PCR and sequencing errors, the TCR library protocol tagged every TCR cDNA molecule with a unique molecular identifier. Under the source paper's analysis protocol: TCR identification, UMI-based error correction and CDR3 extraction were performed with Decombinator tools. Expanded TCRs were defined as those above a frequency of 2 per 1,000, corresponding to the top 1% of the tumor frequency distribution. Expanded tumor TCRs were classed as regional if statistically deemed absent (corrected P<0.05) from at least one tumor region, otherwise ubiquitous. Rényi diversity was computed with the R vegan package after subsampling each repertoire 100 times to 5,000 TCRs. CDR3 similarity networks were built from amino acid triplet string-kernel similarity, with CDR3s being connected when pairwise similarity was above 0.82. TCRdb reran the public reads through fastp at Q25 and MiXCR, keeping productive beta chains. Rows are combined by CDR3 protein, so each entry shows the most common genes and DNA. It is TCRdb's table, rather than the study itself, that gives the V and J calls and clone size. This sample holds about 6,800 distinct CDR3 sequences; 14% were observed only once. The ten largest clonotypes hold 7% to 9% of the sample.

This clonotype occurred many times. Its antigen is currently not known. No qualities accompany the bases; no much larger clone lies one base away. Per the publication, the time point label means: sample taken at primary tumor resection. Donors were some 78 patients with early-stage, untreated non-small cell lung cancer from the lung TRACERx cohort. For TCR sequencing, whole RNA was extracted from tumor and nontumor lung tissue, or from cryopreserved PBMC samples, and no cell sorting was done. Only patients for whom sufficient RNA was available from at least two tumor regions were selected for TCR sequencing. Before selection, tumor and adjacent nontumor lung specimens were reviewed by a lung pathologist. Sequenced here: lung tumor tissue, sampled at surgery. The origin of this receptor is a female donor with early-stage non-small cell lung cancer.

This receptor carries the CDR3 CASSLVDRTQYF. The sequenced DNA: TGTGCCAGCAGCTTGGTAGATCGGACCCAGTACTTC. The sequence links TRBV7-9 to TRBJ2-5; no D gene call is confident. The V and J ends are trimmed by 3 bases and 7 bases, leaving 9 bases between them. CDR1 and CDR2, per the germline V gene (reference sequence), are SEHNR and FQNEAQ. Taken from cysteine to phenylalanine, the CDR3 has 12 residues. Solely the CDR3 DNA is kept, with 36 bases framed from the first base.